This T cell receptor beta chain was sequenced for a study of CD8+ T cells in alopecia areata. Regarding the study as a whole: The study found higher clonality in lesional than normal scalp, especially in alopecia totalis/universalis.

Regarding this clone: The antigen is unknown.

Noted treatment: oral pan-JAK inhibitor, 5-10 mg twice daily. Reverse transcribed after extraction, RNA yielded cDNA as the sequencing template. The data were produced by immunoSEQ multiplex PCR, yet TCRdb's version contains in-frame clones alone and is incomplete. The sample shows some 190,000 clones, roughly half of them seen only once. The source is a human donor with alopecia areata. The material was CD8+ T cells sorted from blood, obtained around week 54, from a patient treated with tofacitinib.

CDR3 protein: CASSFTGTGKYEQYF. As DNA, the CDR3 is TGTGCCAGCAGTTTTACCGGGACAGGGAAGTACGAGCAGTACTTC. The chain joins TRBV27 to TRBJ2-7; 9 bases are a match to TRBD1. This CDR3 spans 15 amino acids. The ends lost 3 bases at V and 4 bases at J; junction bases unmatched: 7. Germline V gives CDR1 MNHEY, CDR2 SMNVEV (reference sequence).